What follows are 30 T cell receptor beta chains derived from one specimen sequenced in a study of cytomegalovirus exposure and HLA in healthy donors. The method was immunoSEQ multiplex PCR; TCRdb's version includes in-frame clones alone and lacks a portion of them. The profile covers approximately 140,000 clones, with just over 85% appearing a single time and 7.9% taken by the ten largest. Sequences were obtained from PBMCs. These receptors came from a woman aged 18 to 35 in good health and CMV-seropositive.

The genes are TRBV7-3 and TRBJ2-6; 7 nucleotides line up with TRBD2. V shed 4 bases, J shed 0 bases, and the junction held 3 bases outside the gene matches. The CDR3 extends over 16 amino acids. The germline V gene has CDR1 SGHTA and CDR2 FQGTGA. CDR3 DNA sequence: TGTGCCAGCAGCTCGACGGGGGGCTCTGGGGCCAACGTCCTGACTTTC. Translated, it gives CASSSTGGSGANVLTF.

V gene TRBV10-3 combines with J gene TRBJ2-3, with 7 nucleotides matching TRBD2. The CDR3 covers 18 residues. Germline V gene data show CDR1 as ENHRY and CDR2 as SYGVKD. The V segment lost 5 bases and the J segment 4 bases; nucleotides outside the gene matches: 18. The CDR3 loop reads CAISQNPKLVREADTQYF. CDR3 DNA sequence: TGTGCCATCAGTCAAAATCCGAAACTAGTTCGGGAGGCAGATACGCAGTATTTT.

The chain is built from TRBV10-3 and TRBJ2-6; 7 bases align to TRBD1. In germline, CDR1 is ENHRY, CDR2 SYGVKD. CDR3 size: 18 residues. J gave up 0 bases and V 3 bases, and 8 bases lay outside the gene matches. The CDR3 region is CAISDLGQESSGANVLTF. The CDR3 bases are TGTGCCATCAGTGATCTTGGACAGGAAAGCTCTGGGGCCAACGTCCTGACTTTC.

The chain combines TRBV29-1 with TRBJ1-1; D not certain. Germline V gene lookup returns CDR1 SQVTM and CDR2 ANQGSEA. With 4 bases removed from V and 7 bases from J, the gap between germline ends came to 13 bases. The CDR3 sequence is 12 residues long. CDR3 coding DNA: TGCAGCGTTGTCTCGGGGAGGAGTGAAGCTTTCTTT. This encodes CSVVSGRSEAFF.

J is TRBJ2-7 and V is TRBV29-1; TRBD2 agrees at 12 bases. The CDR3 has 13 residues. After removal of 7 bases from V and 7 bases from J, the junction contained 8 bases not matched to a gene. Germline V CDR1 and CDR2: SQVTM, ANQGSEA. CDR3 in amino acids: CSAKGLAGSEQYF. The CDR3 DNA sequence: TGCAGCGCAAAGGGACTAGCGGGTTCTGAGCAGTACTTC.

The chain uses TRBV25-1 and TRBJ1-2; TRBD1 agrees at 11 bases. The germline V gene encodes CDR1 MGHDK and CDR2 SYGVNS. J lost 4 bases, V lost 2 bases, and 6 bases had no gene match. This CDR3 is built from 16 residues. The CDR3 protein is CASSETRTGGLYGYTF. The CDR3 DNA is TGTGCCAGCAGTGAAACTCGGACAGGGGGCCTCTATGGCTACACCTTC.

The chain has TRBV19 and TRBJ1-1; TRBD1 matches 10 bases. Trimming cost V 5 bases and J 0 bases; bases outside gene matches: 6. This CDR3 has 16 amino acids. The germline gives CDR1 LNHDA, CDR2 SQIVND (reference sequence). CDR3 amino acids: CASSLRTGGMNTEAFF. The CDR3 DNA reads TGTGCCAGTAGTCTGAGGACAGGGGGGATGAACACTGAAGCTTTCTTT.

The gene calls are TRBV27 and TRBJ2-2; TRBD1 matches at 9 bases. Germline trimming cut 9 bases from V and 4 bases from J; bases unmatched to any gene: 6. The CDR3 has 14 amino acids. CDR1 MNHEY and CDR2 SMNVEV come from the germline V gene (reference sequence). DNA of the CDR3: TGTGCCAGACCGGACAGGGGAACCACCGGGGAGCTGTTTTTT. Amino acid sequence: CARPDRGTTGELFF.

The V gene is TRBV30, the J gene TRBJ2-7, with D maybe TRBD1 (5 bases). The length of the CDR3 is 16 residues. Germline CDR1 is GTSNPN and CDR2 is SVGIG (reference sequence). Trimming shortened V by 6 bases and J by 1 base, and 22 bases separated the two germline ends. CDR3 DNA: TGTGCCTGCCTTAGCCCCCAAGACAGCCAGTCCTACGAGCAGTACTTC. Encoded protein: CACLSPQDSQSYEQYF. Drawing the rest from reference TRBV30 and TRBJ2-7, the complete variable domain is SQTIHQWPATLVQPVGSPLSLECTVEGTSNPNLYWYRQAAGRGLQLLFYSVGIGQISSEVPQNLSASRPQDRQFILSSKKLLLSDSGFYLCACLSPQDSQSYEQYFGPGTRLTVT.

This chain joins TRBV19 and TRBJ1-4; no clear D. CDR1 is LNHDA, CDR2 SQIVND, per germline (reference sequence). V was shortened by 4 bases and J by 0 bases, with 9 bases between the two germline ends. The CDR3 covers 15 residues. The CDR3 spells CASSSPSATNEKLFF. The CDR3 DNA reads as TGTGCCAGTAGTAGTCCCAGTGCAACTAATGAAAAACTGTTTTTT.

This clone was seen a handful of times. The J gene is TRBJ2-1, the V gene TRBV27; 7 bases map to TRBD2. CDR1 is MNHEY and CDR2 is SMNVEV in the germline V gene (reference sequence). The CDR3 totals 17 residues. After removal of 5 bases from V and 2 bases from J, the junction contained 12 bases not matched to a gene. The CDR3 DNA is TGTGCCAGCAGTGCAAATACAAAGCGGGGAGCCTACAATGAGCAGTTCTTC. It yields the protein CASSANTKRGAYNEQFF.

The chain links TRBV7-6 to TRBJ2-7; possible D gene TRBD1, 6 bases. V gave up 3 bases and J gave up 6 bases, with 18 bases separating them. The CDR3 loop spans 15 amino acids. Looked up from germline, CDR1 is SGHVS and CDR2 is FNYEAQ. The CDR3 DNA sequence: TGTGCCAGCAGCTTGGGACAATTAATGCTCGGCGAGCAGTACTTC. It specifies CASSLGQLMLGEQYF.

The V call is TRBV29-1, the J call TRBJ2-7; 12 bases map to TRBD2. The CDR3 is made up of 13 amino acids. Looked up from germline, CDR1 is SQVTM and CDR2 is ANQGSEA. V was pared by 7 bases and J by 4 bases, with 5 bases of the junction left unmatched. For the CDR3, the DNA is TGCAGCGGGTTCCTAGCGGGAGGGTACGAGCAGTACTTC. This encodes CSGFLAGGYEQYF.

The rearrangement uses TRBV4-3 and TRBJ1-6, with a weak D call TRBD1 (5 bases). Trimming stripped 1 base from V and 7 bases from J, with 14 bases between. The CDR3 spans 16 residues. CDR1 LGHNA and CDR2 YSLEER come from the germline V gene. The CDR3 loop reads CASSQAGGGPNSPLHF. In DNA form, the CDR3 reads TGCGCCAGCAGCCAAGCCGGGGGAGGGCCCAATTCACCCCTCCACTTT.

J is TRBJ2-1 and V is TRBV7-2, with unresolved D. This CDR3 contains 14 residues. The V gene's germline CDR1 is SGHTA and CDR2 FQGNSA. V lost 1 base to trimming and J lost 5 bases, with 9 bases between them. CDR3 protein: CASSLGALNNEQFF. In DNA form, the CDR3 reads TGTGCCAGCAGCTTAGGTGCGCTGAACAATGAGCAGTTCTTC.

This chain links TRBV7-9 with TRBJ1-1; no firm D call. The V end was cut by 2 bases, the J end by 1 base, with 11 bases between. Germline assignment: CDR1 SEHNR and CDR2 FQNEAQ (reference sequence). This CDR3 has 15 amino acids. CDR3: CASSLSPAGNTEAFF. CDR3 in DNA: TGTGCCAGCAGCTTAAGTCCAGCGGGGAACACTGAAGCTTTCTTT.

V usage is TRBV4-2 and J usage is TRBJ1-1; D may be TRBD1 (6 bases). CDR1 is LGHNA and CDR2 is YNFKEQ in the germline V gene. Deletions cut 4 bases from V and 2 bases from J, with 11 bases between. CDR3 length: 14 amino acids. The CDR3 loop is CASSLTGSNTEAFF. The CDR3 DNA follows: TGTGCCAGCAGCCTTACAGGGAGCAACACTGAAGCTTTCTTT.

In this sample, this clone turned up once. This CDR3 is CASSLMGQGTDTQYF. CDR3 nucleotides: TGTGCCAGCAGCTTAATGGGACAGGGGACAGATACGCAGTATTTT. The V call is TRBV7-3, the J call TRBJ2-3; 10 bases fit TRBD1. Looked up from germline, CDR1 is SGHTA and CDR2 is FQGTGA. This CDR3 has 15 residues. Trimming cost V 1 base and J 3 bases; bases outside gene matches: 1.

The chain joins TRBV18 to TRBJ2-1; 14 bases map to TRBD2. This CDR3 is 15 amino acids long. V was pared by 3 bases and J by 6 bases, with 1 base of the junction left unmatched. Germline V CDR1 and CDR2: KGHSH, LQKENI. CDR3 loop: CASSPGLAGGNEQFF. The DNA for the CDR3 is TGTGCCAGCTCACCTGGACTAGCGGGGGGCAATGAGCAGTTCTTC.

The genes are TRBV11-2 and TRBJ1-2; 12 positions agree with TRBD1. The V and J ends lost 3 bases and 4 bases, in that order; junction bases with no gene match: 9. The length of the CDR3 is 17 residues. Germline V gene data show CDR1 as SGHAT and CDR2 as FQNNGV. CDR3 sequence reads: CASSFSRDRGQGYGYTF. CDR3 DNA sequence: TGTGCCAGCAGCTTTAGCCGGGACAGGGGGCAAGGCTATGGCTACACCTTC.

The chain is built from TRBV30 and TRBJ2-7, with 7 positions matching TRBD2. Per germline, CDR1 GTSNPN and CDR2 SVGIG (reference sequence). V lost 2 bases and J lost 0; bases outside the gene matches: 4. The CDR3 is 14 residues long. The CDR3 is CAWSLGGVSYEQYF. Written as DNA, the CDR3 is TGTGCCTGGAGTCTGGGAGGGGTCTCCTACGAGCAGTACTTC.

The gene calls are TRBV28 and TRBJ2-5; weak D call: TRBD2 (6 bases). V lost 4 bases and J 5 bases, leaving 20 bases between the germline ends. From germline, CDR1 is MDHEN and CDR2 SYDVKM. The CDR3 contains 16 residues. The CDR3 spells CASSSRLLARGETQYF. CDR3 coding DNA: TGTGCCAGCAGTTCCCGACTCCTAGCGCGAGGGGAGACCCAGTACTTC.

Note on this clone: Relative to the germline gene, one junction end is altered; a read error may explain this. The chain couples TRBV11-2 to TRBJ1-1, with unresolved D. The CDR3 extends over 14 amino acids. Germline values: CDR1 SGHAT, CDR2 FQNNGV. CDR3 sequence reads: CASSLFRQNTETFF. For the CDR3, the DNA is TGTGCCAGCAGCTTATTTCGACAAAACACTGAAACTTTCTTT.

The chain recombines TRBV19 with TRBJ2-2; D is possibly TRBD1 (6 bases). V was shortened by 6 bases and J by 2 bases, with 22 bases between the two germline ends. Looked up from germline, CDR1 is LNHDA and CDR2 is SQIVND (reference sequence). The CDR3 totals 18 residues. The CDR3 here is CASRSSTRGSFNTGELFF. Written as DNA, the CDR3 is TGTGCCAGTAGATCTTCGACCAGGGGATCCTTCAACACCGGGGAGCTGTTTTTT.

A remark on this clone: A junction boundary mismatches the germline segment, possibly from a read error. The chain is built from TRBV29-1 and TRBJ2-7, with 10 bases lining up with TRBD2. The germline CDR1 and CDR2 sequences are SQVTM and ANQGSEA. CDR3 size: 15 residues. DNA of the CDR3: TGCAGCGTTGAGGGGCTAGCGGGAGTATCCTCCGAGCAGTACTTC. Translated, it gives CSVEGLAGVSSEQYF.

DNA for the CDR3: TGTGCCAGCAGCTTGGAGCGGGACTCCTACAATGAGCAGTTCTTC. Translating it yields CASSLERDSYNEQFF. The V and J genes are TRBV9 and TRBJ2-1; 7 bases fit TRBD2. V lost 4 bases, J lost 0 bases, and 4 bases stayed unmatched. Germline V lookup: CDR1 SGDLS, CDR2 YYNGEE. This CDR3 has 15 residues.

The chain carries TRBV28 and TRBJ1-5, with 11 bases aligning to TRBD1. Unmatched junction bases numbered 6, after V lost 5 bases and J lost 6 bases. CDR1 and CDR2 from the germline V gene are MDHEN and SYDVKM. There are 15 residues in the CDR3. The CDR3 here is CASSERTGGVQPQHF. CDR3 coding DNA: TGTGCCAGCAGTGAAAGGACAGGGGGCGTTCAGCCCCAGCATTTT.

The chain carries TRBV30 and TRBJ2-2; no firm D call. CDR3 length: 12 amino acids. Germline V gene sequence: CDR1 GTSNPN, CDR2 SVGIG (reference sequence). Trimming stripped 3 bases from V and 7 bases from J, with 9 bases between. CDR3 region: CAWRLYIGELFF. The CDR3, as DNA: TGTGCCTGGAGATTGTATATCGGGGAGCTGTTTTTT.

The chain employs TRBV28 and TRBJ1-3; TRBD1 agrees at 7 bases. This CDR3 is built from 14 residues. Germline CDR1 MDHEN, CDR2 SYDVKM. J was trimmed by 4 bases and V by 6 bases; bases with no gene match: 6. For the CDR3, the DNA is TGTGCCAGCAGCGCGACAGGGATCGGAAACACCATATATTTT. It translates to CASSATGIGNTIYF.

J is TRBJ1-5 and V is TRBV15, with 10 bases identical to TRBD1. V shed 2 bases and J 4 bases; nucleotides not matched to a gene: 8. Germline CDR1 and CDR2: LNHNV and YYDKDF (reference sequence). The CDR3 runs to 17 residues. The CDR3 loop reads CATSRRETGGFNQPQHF. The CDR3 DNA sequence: TGTGCCACCAGCAGACGAGAGACAGGGGGCTTTAATCAGCCCCAGCATTTT.